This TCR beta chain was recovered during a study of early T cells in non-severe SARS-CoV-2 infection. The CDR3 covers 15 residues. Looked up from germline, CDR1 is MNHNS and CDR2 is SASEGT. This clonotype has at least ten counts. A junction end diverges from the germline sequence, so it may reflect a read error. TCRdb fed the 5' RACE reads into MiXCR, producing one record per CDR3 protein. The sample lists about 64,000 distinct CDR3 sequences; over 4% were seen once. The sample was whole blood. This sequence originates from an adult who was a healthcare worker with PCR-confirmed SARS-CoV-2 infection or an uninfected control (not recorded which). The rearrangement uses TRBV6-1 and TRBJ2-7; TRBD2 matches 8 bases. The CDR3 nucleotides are TGTGCCAACAGTCCGGCGGGGGGACATCCCTACGAGCAGTACTTC. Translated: CANSPAGGHPYEQYF.